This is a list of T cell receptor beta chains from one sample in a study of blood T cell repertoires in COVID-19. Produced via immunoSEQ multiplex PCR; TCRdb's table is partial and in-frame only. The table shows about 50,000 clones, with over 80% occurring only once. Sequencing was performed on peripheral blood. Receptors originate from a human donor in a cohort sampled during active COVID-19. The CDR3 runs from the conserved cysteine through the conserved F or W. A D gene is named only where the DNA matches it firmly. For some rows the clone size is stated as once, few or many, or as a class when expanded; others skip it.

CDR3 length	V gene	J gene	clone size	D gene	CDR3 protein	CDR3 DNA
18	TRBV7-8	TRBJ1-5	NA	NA	CASSLAFIGGRSNQPQHF	TGTGCCAGCAGCTTAGCCTTTATCGGGGGTCGGAGCAATCAGCCCCAGCATTTT
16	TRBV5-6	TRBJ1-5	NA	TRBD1	CASSLEWAGGIQPQHF	TGTGCCAGCAGCTTGGAATGGGCAGGGGGGATTCAGCCCCAGCATTTT
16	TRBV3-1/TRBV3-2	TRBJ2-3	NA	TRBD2	CASSQDSLAGTDTQYF	TGTGCCAGCAGCCAAGATTCACTAGCGGGCACAGATACGCAGTATTTT
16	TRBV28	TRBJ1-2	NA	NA	CASTRGAGGFNYGYTF	TGTGCCAGCACCCGGGGGGCAGGTGGATTTAACTATGGCTACACCTTC
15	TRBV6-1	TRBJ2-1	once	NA	CASSEVGGDYNEQFF	TGTGCCAGCAGTGAAGTAGGCGGGGACTACAATGAGCAGTTCTTC
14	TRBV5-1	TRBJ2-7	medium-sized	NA	CASSPSSATYEQYF	TGCGCCAGCAGCCCGTCTAGCGCGACCTACGAGCAGTACTTC
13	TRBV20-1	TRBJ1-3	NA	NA	CSASRDGGNTIYF	TGCAGTGCTAGTCGGGATGGCGGAAACACCATATATTTT
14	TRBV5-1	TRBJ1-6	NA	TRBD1	CASSLDGQASPLHF	TGCGCCAGCAGTTTAGACGGACAGGCTTCACCCCTCCACTTT
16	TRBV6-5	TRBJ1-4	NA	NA	CASSSLGPGRGEKLFF	TGTGCCAGCAGTTCCTTGGGCCCCGGAAGGGGTGAAAAACTGTTTTTT
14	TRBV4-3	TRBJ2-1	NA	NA	CASSRTSRGIEQFF	TGCGCCAGCAGCCGAACAAGCAGGGGCATTGAGCAGTTCTTC
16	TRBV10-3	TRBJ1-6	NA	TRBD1	CAISDDRGLFNSPLHF	TGTGCCATCAGTGATGACAGGGGGCTCTTTAATTCACCCCTCCACTTT
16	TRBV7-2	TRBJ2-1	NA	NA	CASSLWLAGRYNEQFF	TGTGCCAGCAGCTTATGGCTAGCTGGCCGTTACAATGAGCAGTTCTTC
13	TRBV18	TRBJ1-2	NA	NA	CASSPATGDGYTF	TGTGCCAGCTCACCAGCAACCGGGGATGGCTACACCTTC
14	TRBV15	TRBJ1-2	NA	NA	CATSDLGAPWGYTF	TGTGCCACCAGCGACCTGGGGGCCCCTTGGGGCTACACCTTC
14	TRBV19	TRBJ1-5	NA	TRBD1	CASCRDRASQPQHF	TGTGCCAGTTGTAGGGACAGGGCGAGTCAGCCCCAGCATTTT
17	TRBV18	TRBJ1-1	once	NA	CASSPRSTTSSNTEAFF	TGTGCCAGCTCACCACGGTCCACAACCTCGTCAAACACTGAAGCTTTCTTT
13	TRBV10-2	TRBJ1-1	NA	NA	CASSEQEVTEAFF	TGCGCCAGCAGTGAGCAGGAGGTCACTGAAGCTTTCTTT
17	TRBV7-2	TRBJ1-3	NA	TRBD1	CASSWGTGLLSGNTIYF	TGTGCCAGCAGCTGGGGGACAGGGCTACTCTCTGGAAACACCATATATTTT